The clone carrying this TCR beta chain was recorded many times. Its specificity is unknown. Read sequence stops 3 residues before the CDR3 end, and the germline J gene provides the missing end. The data were obtained in a study of T cell clonality in common variable immunodeficiency. Whole-study results and caveats: Common variable immunodeficiency TCR beta sequences reportedly had fewer deletions and N-nucleotide insertions.

Germline V CDR1 and CDR2: KGHSH, LQKENI. Losses at the gene ends were 3 bases for V and 0 bases for J; bases not matched to a gene: 3. The CDR3 length is 15 residues. Sequenced by immunoSEQ multiplex PCR; TCRdb stores in-frame clones only, minus some. The repertoire has 15,000 to 20,000 clones, none seen only once; the ten largest take over 2%. The receptor was isolated from a human donor with common variable immunodeficiency. The material sequenced was peripheral blood mononuclear cells. V gene TRBV18 combines with J gene TRBJ1-1, with TRBD1 matching 8 bases. The sequenced part of the CDR3 DNA is TGTGCCAGCTCACCCGGACAGGGACTGAACACTGAA. Translating it yields CASSPGQGLNTE. From start to end, the CDR3 is CASSPGQGLNTEAFF.